These 5 T cell receptor beta chains originate from one sample sequenced in a study of cytomegalovirus exposure and HLA in healthy donors. PCR involved 60 Vbeta and 13 Jbeta primers. Produced via immunoSEQ multiplex PCR; TCRdb's table is partial and in-frame only. The table has about 86,000 clones, 70% to 85% seen once. The sequenced material came from PBMCs. The receptors derive from a man in his 60s in good health and CMV-seronegative.

Only a few counts were recorded for this clone. In DNA form, the CDR3 reads TGTGCCAGCAGTCCGGGACAGACTGACAATGAGCAGTTCTTC. It specifies CASSPGQTDNEQFF. This chain connects TRBV6-6 to TRBJ2-1; 7 bases align to TRBD1. This CDR3 contains 14 residues. Germline CDR1 MNHNY, CDR2 SVGAGI (reference sequence). Trimming removed 5 bases from V and 5 bases from J; junction bases left unmatched: 6.

This chain uses TRBV4-3 with TRBJ2-6; D is ambiguous. Germline V lookup: CDR1 LGHNA, CDR2 YSLEER. Between the trimmed V and J ends, which lost 0 bases and 0 bases, there was a span of 6 bases. The length of the CDR3 is 16 residues. CDR3 sequence reads: CASSQDSVSGANVLTF. DNA for the CDR3: TGCGCCAGCAGCCAAGATAGTGTCTCTGGGGCCAACGTCCTGACTTTC.

The DNA of the CDR3 is TGTGCCAGCAGCCAAGCGGGGTTCTGGTACGAGCAGTACTTC. It encodes CASSQAGFWYEQYF. The chain links TRBV4-2 to TRBJ2-7; maybe TRBD2 (5 bases). V lost 1 base and J 4 bases, leaving 11 bases between the germline ends. This CDR3 contains 14 residues. Looked up from germline, CDR1 is LGHNA and CDR2 is YNFKEQ.

Comments on this clone: The junction shows a germline mismatch at one end, possibly a read error. This chain joins TRBV5-5 and TRBJ2-7; D could derive from TRBD1 or TRBD2 (7 bases each). CDR1 is SGHKS, CDR2 YYEKEE, per germline (reference sequence). The CDR3 loop spans 15 amino acids. DNA for the CDR3: TGTGCCAGCAGTTTGGGGGGGACAGACCTCCACGAGCAGTACTTC. Protein: CASSLGGTDLHEQYF.

In this sample, this clone turned up a few times. The V and J genes are TRBV6-6 and TRBJ1-5; the D is unclear. Germline V gene sequence: CDR1 MNHNY, CDR2 SVGAGI (reference sequence). V dropped 4 bases and J dropped 5 bases, with 15 bases sitting between them. This CDR3 contains 15 residues. CDR3 DNA sequence: TGTGCCAGCAGTTGGCGGGTGGACGGATATCAGCCCCAGCATTTT. Its translation: CASSWRVDGYQPQHF.